These 24 T cell receptor beta chains were all obtained from the same sample, sequenced in a study of T cells in Graves' hyperthyroidism and ophthalmopathy. The source material, RNA transcripts, was used to amplify TCR beta CDR3 regions. RT-PCR in the first round (using the HTBI primer set) targeted the TCR CDR3. Using its own MiXCR run on the multiplex PCR reads, TCRdb lists one record per CDR3 protein. The sample shows 560,000 or so distinct CDR3 sequences, 35% to 55% of them seen only once. The sequenced material came from peripheral blood or thyroid tissue (not recorded which). Receptor source: a young woman with Graves' hyperthyroidism.

This clonotype turned up a few times. The V call is TRBV6-1, the J call TRBJ2-7; TRBD1 agrees at 9 bases. The V gene end was trimmed by 7 bases and the J gene end by 4 bases; junction bases not matched to a gene: 11. This CDR3 is built from 15 residues. The germline V gene has CDR1 MNHNS and CDR2 SASEGT. CDR3 DNA sequence: TGTGCCAGCATTCGGGACGGGACAGGGAAGTACGAGCAGTACTTC. Its protein is CASIRDGTGKYEQYF.

The rearrangement uses TRBV5-8 and TRBJ1-2; 8 positions match TRBD1. The CDR3 contains 14 residues. Trimming removed 5 bases from V and 7 bases from J; junction bases left unmatched: 10. Per the germline V gene, CDR1 is SGHTS and CDR2 is YDEGEE. The CDR3 loop is CASRLAGGPPGYTF. CDR3 DNA: TGTGCCAGCAGGCTAGCAGGGGGCCCACCTGGCTACACCTTC.

V usage is TRBV29-1 and J usage is TRBJ2-5; 9 positions match TRBD1. Trimming took 1 base from V and 1 from J; bases not matched to a gene: 4. There are 15 residues in the CDR3. The germline CDR1 and CDR2 sequences are SQVTM and ANQGSEA. This CDR3 is CSVEGTGAIQETQYF. In DNA form, the CDR3 reads TGCAGCGTTGAAGGGACAGGGGCCATCCAAGAGACCCAGTACTTC.

Concerning this clonotype: A clone one base away is much larger, so this may be a read error. The V gene is TRBV11-1, the J gene TRBJ2-7; D is uncertain. Germline V lookup: CDR1 SGHAT, CDR2 FQDESV (reference sequence). CDR3 length: 12 residues. CDR3 sequence (DNA): TGTGCCAGCAGTCCTACCTCCTACGGGCAGTACTTC. Its translation: CASSPTSYGQYF.

The chain combines TRBV9 with TRBJ1-6; D is perhaps TRBD1 (6 bases). The germline gives CDR1 SGDLS, CDR2 YYNGEE. V lost 3 bases to trimming and J lost 14 bases, with 12 bases between them. The CDR3 has 12 residues. The DNA for the CDR3 is TGTGCCAGCAGCGGATCCCCAGGGGCCCTCCACTTT. Amino acids: CASSGSPGALHF.

This clonotype was recorded a few times. This chain joins TRBV11-3 and TRBJ1-5, with 9 positions matching TRBD1. The CDR3 extends over 16 amino acids. The V and J ends lost 5 bases and 2 bases, in that order; junction bases with no gene match: 7. Per germline, CDR1 SGHNT and CDR2 YENEEA. CDR3 in amino acids: CASSLQRTGGNQPQHF. The CDR3 nucleotides are TGTGCCAGCAGCCTACAAAGGACAGGGGGCAATCAGCCCCAGCATTTT.

The CDR3 is CASSASRTADTQYF. The CDR3 DNA reads as TGTGCCAGCAGCGCTAGCCGGACTGCAGATACGCAGTATTTT. The chain combines TRBV25-1 with TRBJ2-3; possible D gene TRBD2, 5 bases. The V end lost 6 bases, the J end lost 4 bases, and 14 bases lay between the germline ends. The CDR3 covers 14 residues. Germline CDR1 reads MGHDK; CDR2 reads SYGVNS.

The chain recombines TRBV20-1 with TRBJ2-2, with D unclear. Looked up from germline, CDR1 is DFQATT and CDR2 is SNEGSKA (reference sequence). The length of the CDR3 is 13 residues. The V gene lost 0 bases and the J gene lost 0 bases, with 2 bases spanning the gap. CDR3 residues: CSAREANTGELFF. The CDR3 nucleotides read TGCAGTGCTAGAGAGGCGAACACCGGGGAGCTGTTTTTT.

The rearrangement joins TRBV13 to TRBJ2-6; TRBD2 aligns across 8 bases. The length of the CDR3 is 19 residues. The junction had 8 bases not matched to a gene; V was cut back by 1 base and J by 0 bases. Germline CDR1 reads PRHDT; CDR2 reads FYEKMQ (reference sequence). CDR3 sequence: CASSLVPGGFYSGANVLTF. The CDR3 DNA reads TGTGCCAGCAGCTTAGTCCCGGGAGGGTTCTACTCTGGGGCCAACGTCCTGACTTTC. Together with reference TRBV13 and TRBJ2-6, the CDR3 gives the full variable domain: AAGVIQSPRHLIKEKRETATLKCYPIPRHDTVYWYQQGPGQDPQFLISFYEKMQSDKGSIPDRFSAQQFSDYHSELNMSSLELGDSALYFCASSLVPGGFYSGANVLTFGAGSRLTVL.

As for this clonotype: Because it lacks the conserved phenylalanine or tryptophan at the end, this CDR3 is likely a read error. V is TRBV6-1 and J is TRBJ1-1; TRBD1 agrees at 10 bases. The CDR3 loop spans 13 amino acids. Trimming at V came to 6 bases and at J to 8 bases, leaving 6 bases not matched to a gene. CDR1 MNHNS and CDR2 SASEGT come from the germline V gene. The CDR3 DNA sequence: TGTGCCAGCAGGCGGACAGGGGGAAAAGAAGCTTTCCTT. This translates into CASRRTGGKEAFL.

Turning to this clonotype: No conserved phenylalanine or tryptophan is present at the end of the CDR3, so a read error is the likely explanation. This sequence joins TRBV19 and TRBJ1-1, with D possibly TRBD1 on 6 matching bases. Per germline, CDR1 LNHDA and CDR2 SQIVND (reference sequence). Trimming took 5 bases from V and 5 from J, leaving 15 bases between them. There are 14 residues in the CDR3. CDR3 sequence reads: CASSGGGARTEAFS. The CDR3, as DNA: TGTGCCAGTAGTGGGGGGGGCGCGCGGACTGAAGCTTTCTCT.

In the case of this clonotype: This may be a read error: a much more frequent sequence differs by one nucleotide. The CDR3 region is CATSEIRNNQPQHF. The CDR3, as DNA: TGTGCCACCAGTGAAATCAGGAATAATCAGCCCCAGCATTTT. The chain uses TRBV24-1 and TRBJ1-5; D is unclear. The CDR3 totals 14 residues. Germline CDR1 and CDR2: KGHDR and SFDVKD. V was pared by 4 bases and J by 4 bases, with 10 bases between.

The V and J genes are TRBV15 and TRBJ2-6; D unresolved. The CDR3 covers 15 residues. In germline, CDR1 is LNHNV, CDR2 YYDKDF (reference sequence). V lost 1 base, J lost 2 bases, and 6 bases lay in between. The CDR3 DNA sequence: TGTGCCACCAGCAGAGGGGATCCTGGGGCCAACGTCCTGACTTTC. Translation gives CATSRGDPGANVLTF. The full variable domain, its missing parts supplied by reference TRBV15 and TRBJ2-6, is DAMVIQNPRYQVTQFGKPVTLSCSQTLNHNVMYWYQQKSSQAPKLLFHYYDKDFNNEADTPDNFQSRRPNTSFCFLDIRSPGLGDTAMYLCATSRGDPGANVLTFGAGSRLTVL.

This clonotype was detected a few times. V and J are TRBV12-3 or TRBV12-4 and TRBJ1-1; D is unclear. The CDR3 is 15 amino acids. V was cut by 5 bases and J by 4 bases, with 17 bases left in between. The CDR3 DNA is TGTGCCAGCAGTCCCCACGCCAGATCGACCACTGAAGCTTTCTTT. Translating gives CASSPHARSTTEAFF.

This clonotype came up many times. The V and J genes are TRBV29-1 and TRBJ2-5; 7 bases are a match to TRBD1. CDR1 and CDR2 from the germline V gene are SQVTM and ANQGSEA. There are 13 residues in the CDR3. Trimming at V came to 6 bases and at J to 5 bases, leaving 9 bases not matched to a gene. As DNA, the CDR3 is TGCAGCGTGCGCCCGACAGGGTTGGAGACCCAGTACTTC. Protein sequence: CSVRPTGLETQYF.

This clonotype was picked up a small number of times. This chain uses TRBV5-1 with TRBJ1-1; D is uncertain. The CDR3 sequence is 14 residues long. Germline CDR1 SGHRS, CDR2 YFSETQ. V lost 0 bases and J 1 base, leaving 7 bases between the germline ends. CDR3 protein: CASSLEGWNTEAFF. For the CDR3, the DNA is TGCGCCAGCAGCTTGGAAGGGTGGAACACTGAAGCTTTCTTT.

CDR3 residues: CASSRPGLAVRGELFF. CDR3 DNA: TGTGCCAGCAGCCGTCCCGGACTAGCGGTTAGAGGGGAGCTGTTTTTT. The V and J genes are TRBV4-2 and TRBJ2-2; 10 bases agree with TRBD2. This CDR3 has 16 residues. Trimming cost V 4 bases and J 8 bases; bases outside gene matches: 10. Germline loops: CDR1 LGHNA, CDR2 YNFKEQ.

This clonotype was detected only a few times. J is TRBJ2-7 and V is TRBV12-3 or TRBV12-4; 7 nucleotides line up with TRBD1. Trimming at V came to 5 bases and at J to 4 bases, leaving 11 bases not matched to a gene. The CDR3 totals 15 residues. CDR3 in amino acids: CASSRAGTVGYEQYF. DNA for the CDR3: TGTGCCAGCAGTCGTGCCGGGACAGTCGGATACGAGCAGTACTTC.

The chain employs TRBV7-9 and TRBJ1-1, with 7 nucleotides matching TRBD1. Germline V CDR1 and CDR2: SEHNR, FQNEAQ (reference sequence). This CDR3 has 15 residues. V shed 5 bases, J shed 3 bases, and the junction held 9 bases outside the gene matches. The CDR3 region has the DNA TGTGCCAGCAGCCACAGGACAGGCCCGTACACTGAAGCTTTCTTT. It translates to CASSHRTGPYTEAFF.

J is TRBJ1-2 and V is TRBV29-1, with 8 bases lining up with TRBD1. This CDR3 region has 12 residues. J was trimmed by 10 bases and V by 3 bases; bases with no gene match: 7. Germline-derived CDR1 and CDR2 are SQVTM and ANQGSEA. The CDR3, as DNA: TGCAGCGTTGATGGACAGGGTGGGGACTACACCTTC. Its translation: CSVDGQGGDYTF.

This clonotype has a count of ten or more. The genes are TRBV2 and TRBJ2-7; D might be TRBD2 (5 bases). The germline V and J ends were trimmed by 6 bases and 7 bases, with 7 bases remaining between them. CDR1 and CDR2 (germline): SNHLY, FYNNEI. The CDR3 spans 10 residues. As DNA, the CDR3 is TGTGCCAGCAGCCCGGGGGAGCAGTACTTC. It translates to CASSPGEQYF.

This clonotype has ten or more counts. The chain has TRBV10-3 and TRBJ1-1; the D is unclear. The ends were cut back, 3 bases at V and 8 bases at J, with 13 bases in the middle. The germline CDR1 and CDR2 sequences are ENHRY and SYGVKD. The CDR3 contains 13 residues. The CDR3 region is CAISDLKLSEAFF. The CDR3 DNA reads as TGTGCCATCAGTGACCTTAAACTTTCGGAAGCTTTCTTT.

The J gene is TRBJ1-2, the V gene TRBV15; TRBD1 agrees at 8 bases. V gave up 0 bases and J gave up 7 bases; unmatched junction bases: 4. This CDR3 spans 14 amino acids. Germline CDR1 is LNHNV and CDR2 is YYDKDF (reference sequence). CDR3 region: CATSREKTGAGYTF. As DNA, the CDR3 is TGTGCCACCAGCAGAGAGAAGACAGGGGCTGGCTACACCTTC.

This clonotype was observed a handful of times. The V gene is TRBV20-1, the J gene TRBJ2-7; maybe TRBD1 (6 bases). Germline CDR1 DFQATT, CDR2 SNEGSKA (reference sequence). Trimming stripped 3 bases from V and 4 bases from J, with 13 bases between. The CDR3 is made up of 13 amino acids. The CDR3 is CSARGTIPYEQYF. CDR3 DNA: TGCAGTGCTAGGGGGACAATACCGTACGAGCAGTACTTC.